This TCR beta chain came from a study of T cells in Graves' hyperthyroidism and ophthalmopathy. Study-wide findings and caveats: Peripheral blood also featured most of the thyroid clonotypes expanded above 0.001.

CDR1 is MNHEY and CDR2 is SVGAGI in the germline V gene. The CDR3 totals 14 residues. Clinicians diagnosed patients from clinical symptoms, serum thyroxine and TRAb, thyroid ultrasound and orbital computed tomography. In regard to this clonotype: Its specificity is not known. A single base separates this from a much larger clone, so it may be a read error.

Regions amplified from RNA transcripts were the TCR beta CDR3 regions. An initial round of RT-PCR targeting the TCR CDR3 relied on the HTBI primer set. Each CDR3 protein is one row after TCRdb ran MiXCR on the multiplex PCR reads. The sample has approximately 690,000 distinct CDR3 sequences, about 14% seen once. This TCR derives from a woman aged 50 to 65 with Graves' ophthalmopathy. The J gene is TRBJ1-1, the V gene TRBV6-5; D is uncertain. Material: blood. CDR3 sequence: CAGSWREGSTEAFF. The CDR3 bases are TGTGCCGGCAGTTGGCGAGAGGGATCCACTGAAGCTTTCTTT.